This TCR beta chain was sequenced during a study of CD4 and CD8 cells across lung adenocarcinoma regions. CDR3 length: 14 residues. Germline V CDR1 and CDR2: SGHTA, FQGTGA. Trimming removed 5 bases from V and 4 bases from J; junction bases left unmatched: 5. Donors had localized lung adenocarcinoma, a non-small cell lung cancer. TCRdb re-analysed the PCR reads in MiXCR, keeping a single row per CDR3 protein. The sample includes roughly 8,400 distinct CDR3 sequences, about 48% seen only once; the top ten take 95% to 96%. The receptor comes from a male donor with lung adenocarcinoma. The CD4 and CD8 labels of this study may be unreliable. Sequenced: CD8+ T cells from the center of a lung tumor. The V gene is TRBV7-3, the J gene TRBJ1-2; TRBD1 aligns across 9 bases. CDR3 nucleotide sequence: TGTGCCAGCAGCCCGCAGGGACAGGGCTATGGCTACACCTTC. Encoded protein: CASSPQGQGYGYTF.